This T cell receptor (beta chain) was found in a study of CD8+ T cells in alopecia areata. At the level of the study: Treatment of the treated patients consisted of oral tofacitinib, 5 to 10 mg twice daily. Study-wide findings and caveats: Shared TCR sequences were less clear between patients than in mice, possibly partly from HLA diversity. Because of a solitary nonresponder, the connection of baseline CD8+ expansion to response stays uncertain. Scalp sample sequencing also detects resident alphabeta T cells of normal skin.

This clone is a singleton in its sample. Its antigen is not identified. The treatment here: oral pan-JAK inhibitor, 5-10 mg twice daily. cDNA serving as the sequencing template came from extracted, reverse transcribed RNA. The method was immunoSEQ multiplex PCR; TCRdb's version includes in-frame clones alone and lacks a portion of them. The data contain roughly 100,000 clones, roughly three fifths of them singletons. The TCR was taken from a human donor with alopecia areata. Sequences were derived from CD8+ T cells sorted from blood, sampled at week 4, from a patient treated with tofacitinib.

CDR3 nucleotide sequence: TGCGCCAGCAGCTTGGTATCGGGGCAGCCCCAGCATTTT. Translation: CASSLVSGQPQHF. The gene calls are TRBV5-1 and TRBJ1-5, with no clear D. Germline V gene data show CDR1 as SGHRS and CDR2 as YFSETQ. The CDR3 loop spans 13 amino acids. With 0 bases removed from V and 7 bases from J, the gap between germline ends came to 8 bases.